This entry describes one T cell receptor (beta chain). The antigen remains unidentified. These data originate in a study of CD8 T cells in ankylosing spondylitis. Whole-study results and caveats: Earlier literature documents some of the motif variants in reactive arthritis synovial fluid and blood.

V lost 8 bases and J lost 9, with 8 bases in between. This CDR3 comprises 8 residues. Germline V lookup: CDR1 GTSNPN, CDR2 SVGIG (reference sequence). As the method for making TCR beta libraries, quantitative 5'-RACE with molecular barcodes was used. Via MiXCR, TCRdb re-called the 5' RACE reads, giving one row per CDR3 protein. The sample contains 150,000 to 250,000 distinct CDR3 sequences, 9.5% to 15% of which appear only once. This sequence originates from a male donor with ankylosing spondylitis or in good health (not recorded which). This chain links TRBV30 with TRBJ2-7, with D unclear. The sample comprised blood, either unsorted or a sorted T cell fraction (not recorded which). CDR3 coding DNA: TGTGCCGCCTGGGGGCAGTACTTC. Its protein product is CAAWGQYF. Using reference TRBV30 and TRBJ2-7 for the parts outside the CDR3, the full variable domain is SQTIHQWPATLVQPVGSPLSLECTVEGTSNPNLYWYRQAAGRGLQLLFYSVGIGQISSEVPQNLSASRPQDRQFILSSKKLLLSDSGFYLCAAWGQYFGPGTRLTVT.